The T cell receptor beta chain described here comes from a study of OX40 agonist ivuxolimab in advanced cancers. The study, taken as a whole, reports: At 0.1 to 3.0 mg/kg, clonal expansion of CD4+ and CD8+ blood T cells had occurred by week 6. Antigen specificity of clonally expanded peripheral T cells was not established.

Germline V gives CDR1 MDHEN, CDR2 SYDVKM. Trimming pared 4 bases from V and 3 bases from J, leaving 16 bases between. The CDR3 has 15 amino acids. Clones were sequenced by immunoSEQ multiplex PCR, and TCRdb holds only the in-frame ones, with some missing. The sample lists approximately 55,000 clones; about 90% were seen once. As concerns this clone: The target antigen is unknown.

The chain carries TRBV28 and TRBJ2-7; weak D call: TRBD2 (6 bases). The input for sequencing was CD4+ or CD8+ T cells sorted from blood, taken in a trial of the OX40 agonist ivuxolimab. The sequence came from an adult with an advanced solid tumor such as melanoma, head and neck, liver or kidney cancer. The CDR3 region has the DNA TGTGCCAGCAGTTCCACCCGGGGCGGGGACTACGAGCAGTACTTC. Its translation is CASSSTRGGDYEQYF.